A selection of T cell receptor beta chains follows, all from one sample in a study of T cell responses to AZD1222 COVID-19 vaccine. Repertoires were generated with immunoSEQ multiplex PCR, while TCRdb's copy carries only in-frame clones and drops some. In the table there are around 87,000 clones, approximately 84% of which are singletons. The source was peripheral blood, collected on day 0 of AZD1222 vaccination. The receptors were gathered from an adult in good health. Each CDR3 is given with its conserved first and last residue. A D gene is named only where the DNA matches it firmly. A row's size may be missing; if present it is once, few, many or a size class.

>TRBJ2-7|TRBV5-4|NA|TRBD2
CASSPPPSGAPYEQYF
TGTGCCAGCAGCCCCCCCCCTAGCGGGGCCCCCTACGAGCAGTACTTC
>TRBJ1-6|TRBV3-1/TRBV3-2|NA|TRBD1
CASSSTGGGRSAPLHF
TGTGCCAGCAGCTCAACAGGGGGCGGCCGCTCCGCACCCCTCCACTTT
>TRBJ2-5|TRBV19|once|NA
CASRRGAGVQETQYF
TGTGCCAGTAGGAGGGGGGCGGGAGTGCAAGAGACCCAGTACTTC
>TRBJ1-1|TRBV19|NA|NA
CASRHLSGGEAFF
TGTGCCAGTAGACACCTGTCTGGAGGTGAAGCTTTCTTT
>TRBJ1-5|TRBV28|NA|NA
CASVGGSSRNNQPQHF
TGTGCCAGCGTAGGAGGGAGCAGCCGGAACAATCAGCCCCAGCATTTT
>TRBJ2-2|TRBV18|NA|NA
CASSGQGSNTGELFF
TGTGCCAGCTCAGGGCAGGGTTCGAACACCGGGGAGCTGTTTTTT
>TRBJ2-5|TRBV5-1|once|TRBD2
CASSLVLAGGLETQYF
TGCGCCAGCAGCTTGGTTCTGGCGGGGGGGCTTGAGACCCAGTACTTC
>TRBJ1-4|TRBV5-8|NA|NA
CASSQGHGNEKLFF
TGTGCCAGCAGCCAGGGGCATGGTAATGAAAAACTGTTTTTT
>TRBJ1-1|TRBV23-1|once|NA
CASSFPYRTPLWNTEAFF
TGCGCCAGCAGTTTCCCATATCGAACCCCTTTGTGGAACACTGAAGCTTTCTTT
>TRBJ2-5|TRBV18|few|NA
CASSPFYRRVNETQYF
TGTGCCAGCTCACCATTTTACCGCAGGGTAAACGAGACCCAGTACTTC
>TRBJ2-3|TRBV7-8|NA|NA
CASSLVPSRSADTQYF
TGTGCCAGCAGCTTAGTCCCCAGCAGGTCGGCAGATACGCAGTATTTT
>TRBJ2-3|TRBV28|NA|TRBD1
CASSQTTGGKDTQYF
TGTGCCAGCAGCCAAACGACAGGGGGCAAAGATACGCAGTATTTT
>TRBJ1-6|TRBV3-1/TRBV3-2|NA|NA
CASSQDLNSPLHF
TGTGCCAGCAGCCAAGATCTGAATTCACCCCTCCACTTT
>TRBJ2-7|TRBV5-8|once|NA
CASSLASGAYEQYF
TGTGCCAGCAGCTTGGCGAGTGGAGCCTACGAGCAGTACTTC
>TRBJ2-2|TRBV24-1|NA|TRBD1
CATSDTDRADAGELFF
TGTGCCACCAGTGATACGGACAGGGCGGACGCCGGGGAGCTGTTTTTT
>TRBJ2-5|TRBV12-3/TRBV12-4|NA|NA
CASRSRETQYF
TGTGCCAGCAGGAGCCGGGAGACCCAGTACTTC
>TRBJ1-2|TRBV5-6|NA|NA
CASSARDTYLGGYTF
TGTGCCAGCAGCGCCCGGGACACCTACCTGGGGGGCTACACCTTC
>TRBJ2-7|TRBV6-5|once|NA
CASSRDGRGYEQYF
TGTGCCAGCAGTAGGGACGGGCGGGGATACGAGCAGTACTTC
>TRBJ2-3|TRBV6-4|NA|TRBD2
CASSLFSGGSTDTQYF
TGTGCCAGCAGTCTATTTAGCGGGGGGAGCACAGATACGCAGTATTTT
>TRBJ1-4|TRBV21-1|NA|NA
CASSQIGHRGREKLFF
TGTGCCAGCAGCCAGATAGGGCACAGGGGCCGCGAAAAACTGTTTTTT
>TRBJ1-2|TRBV2|few|NA
CASSTDSLYGYTF
TGTGCCAGCTCCACGGACAGTCTCTATGGCTACACCTTC
>TRBJ1-1|TRBV6-1|NA|TRBD1
CASSDRGSDTEAFF
TGTGCCAGCAGCGACAGGGGGTCGGACACTGAAGCTTTCTTT
>TRBJ2-3|TRBV19|NA|TRBD2
CASGAGSDTDTQYF
TGTGCCAGTGGAGCGGGATCCGACACAGATACGCAGTATTTT
>TRBJ2-7|TRBV19|NA|NA
CASSMEVHSYEQYF
TGTGCCAGTTCTATGGAGGTTCACTCCTACGAGCAGTACTTC
>TRBJ1-5|TRBV29-1|NA|NA
CSVEVGGNQPQHF
TGCAGCGTTGAAGTTGGGGGGAATCAGCCCCAGCATTTT
>TRBJ2-2|TRBV19|NA|NA
CASSGLGGSDGELFF
TGTGCCAGTAGTGGTTTGGGGGGTTCCGACGGGGAGCTGTTTTTT
>TRBJ1-5|TRBV12-3/TRBV12-4|NA|NA
CASRYGPQQPQHF
TGTGCCAGCAGGTACGGCCCACAACAGCCCCAGCATTTT
>TRBJ2-7|TRBV2|NA|NA
CASSVGVGEQYF
TGTGCCAGCAGTGTGGGGGTCGGCGAGCAGTACTTC
>TRBJ2-7|TRBV7-9|NA|NA
CASSYNAEQYF
TGTGCCAGCAGTTACAACGCCGAGCAGTACTTC
>TRBJ1-6|TRBV2|NA|NA
CASSEGGRQNSPLHF
TGTGCCAGCAGTGAAGGGGGGAGACAGAATTCACCCCTCCACTTT
>TRBJ1-1|TRBV6-6|NA|NA
CASSYGAGSEAFF
TGTGCCAGCAGTTATGGGGCGGGGTCCGAAGCTTTCTTT
>TRBJ2-1|TRBV18|once|TRBD1
CASSPGTVNEQFF
TGTGCCAGCTCACCCGGGACAGTTAATGAGCAGTTCTTC
>TRBJ1-1|TRBV3-1/TRBV3-2|NA|TRBD1
CASSHGTGETEAFF
TGTGCCAGCAGCCACGGGACAGGGGAAACTGAAGCTTTCTTT
>TRBJ1-3|TRBV6-5|NA|TRBD1
CASSFSGTGFSIYF
TGTGCCAGCAGTTTTTCCGGGACAGGGTTCTCTATATATTTT
>TRBJ2-5|TRBV5-1|NA|NA
CASSFSWETQYF
TGCGCCAGCAGCTTTTCCTGGGAGACCCAGTACTTC
>TRBJ1-2|TRBV5-4|NA|NA
CASSLGTDGYTF
TGTGCCAGCAGCTTGGGGACCGATGGCTACACCTTC
>TRBJ1-1|TRBV30|once|NA
CAWSVLRGSTEAFF
TGTGCCTGGAGTGTCCTGCGCGGTAGCACTGAAGCTTTCTTT
>TRBJ2-1|TRBV5-4|NA|NA
CASSLGRNNEQFF
TGTGCCAGCAGCTTAGGTCGGAACAATGAGCAGTTCTTC
>TRBJ2-1|TRBV14|NA|NA
CASSQQLGGPNEQFF
TGTGCCAGCAGCCAGCAACTTGGGGGCCCCAATGAGCAGTTCTTC
>TRBJ2-7|TRBV21-1|NA|NA
CASSKADGVIAGCYEQYF
TGTGCCAGCAGCAAAGCTGATGGGGTAATAGCAGGTTGCTACGAGCAGTACTTC
>TRBJ1-6|TRBV21-1|few|NA
CASQDEIAVSPLHF
TGTGCCAGCCAGGACGAGATCGCGGTTTCACCCCTCCACTTT
>TRBJ2-7|TRBV4-2|once|TRBD1
CASSQKGGDRGYEQYF
TGTGCCAGCAGCCAAAAGGGAGGGGACAGGGGCTACGAGCAGTACTTC
>TRBJ1-5|TRBV19|NA|NA
CASSIAGGLDQPQHF
TGTGCCAGTAGTATAGCTGGGGGGTTGGATCAGCCCCAGCATTTT
>TRBJ1-4|TRBV10-3|NA|TRBD1
CATATPGQGATNEKLFF
TGTGCCACCGCCACACCGGGACAGGGGGCTACTAATGAAAAACTGTTTTTT
>TRBJ2-7|TRBV7-4|few|NA
CASSRQWRVSYEQYF
TGTGCCAGCAGCCGGCAATGGCGGGTTTCCTACGAGCAGTACTTC
>TRBJ2-7|TRBV10-2|once|TRBD2
CATGTSGRMYEQYF
TGCGCCACCGGGACTAGCGGGAGGATGTACGAGCAGTACTTC
>TRBJ2-7|TRBV6-5|few|NA
CASSLQISYEQYF
TGTGCCAGCAGTCTCCAGATTTCCTACGAGCAGTACTTC
>TRBJ2-7|TRBV19|once|NA
CASSIDGSSYEQYF
TGTGCCAGTAGTATAGACGGCTCCTCCTACGAGCAGTACTTC
>TRBJ2-7|TRBV5-1|NA|TRBD1
CASSRGDRAEEQYF
TGCGCCAGCAGCCGGGGGGACAGGGCAGAGGAGCAGTACTTC